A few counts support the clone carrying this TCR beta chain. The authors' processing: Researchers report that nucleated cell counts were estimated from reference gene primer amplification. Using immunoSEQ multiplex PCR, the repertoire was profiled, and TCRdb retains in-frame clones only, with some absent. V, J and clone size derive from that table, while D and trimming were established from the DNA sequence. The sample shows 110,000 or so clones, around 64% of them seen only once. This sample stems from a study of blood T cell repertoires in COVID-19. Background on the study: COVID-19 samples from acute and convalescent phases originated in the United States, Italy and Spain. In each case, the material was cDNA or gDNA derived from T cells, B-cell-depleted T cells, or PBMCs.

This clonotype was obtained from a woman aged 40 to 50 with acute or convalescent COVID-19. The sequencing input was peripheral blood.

The CDR3 nucleotides read TGTGCCAGCAAGTACACGCAAGAGACCCAGTACTTC. Residues: CASKYTQETQYF. The V and J genes are TRBV2 and TRBJ2-5; D call uncertain. With 7 bases removed from V and 2 bases from J, the gap between germline ends came to 8 bases. The CDR3 totals 12 residues. Germline CDR1 SNHLY, CDR2 FYNNEI.